This T cell receptor beta chain was recorded in a study of control samples from healthy donors and cancer patients. The CDR3 spans 17 residues. Germline V gene data show CDR1 as SGHNT and CDR2 as YYREEE (reference sequence). V was pared by 4 bases and J by 2 bases, with 18 bases between. Libraries were prepared by immunoSEQ multiplex PCR; TCRdb keeps only in-frame clonotypes and omits some of them. Seen here are more than 50,000 clones, over 75% observed once, and the top ten hold nearly 5.5%. The TCR was taken from a man in his forties in good health. The sequencing input was blood. The chain carries TRBV5-4 and TRBJ2-2; D possibly corresponds to TRBD2 (7 bases). CDR3 protein: CASSPYGGGSNTGELFF. CDR3 DNA sequence: TGTGCCAGCAGCCCTTACGGCGGGGGCAGTAACACCGGGGAGCTGTTTTTT.